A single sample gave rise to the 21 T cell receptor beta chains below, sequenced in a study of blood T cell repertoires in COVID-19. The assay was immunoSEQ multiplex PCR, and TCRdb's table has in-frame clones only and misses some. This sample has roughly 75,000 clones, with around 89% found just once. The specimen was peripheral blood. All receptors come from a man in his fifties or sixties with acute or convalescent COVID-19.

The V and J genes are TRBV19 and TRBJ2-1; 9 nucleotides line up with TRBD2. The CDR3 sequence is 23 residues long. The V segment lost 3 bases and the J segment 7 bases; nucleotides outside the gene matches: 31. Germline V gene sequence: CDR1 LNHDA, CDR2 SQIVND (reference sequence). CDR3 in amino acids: CASSIKKFWATSGPTRAVNEQFF. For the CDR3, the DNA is TGTGCCAGTAGTATTAAGAAATTTTGGGCGACTAGCGGCCCTACTAGGGCCGTGAATGAGCAGTTCTTC.

The DNA for the CDR3 is TGTGCTAGTGGTTCCCGCCGGGACACCTTCTACGAGCAGTACTTC. This encodes CASGSRRDTFYEQYF. V is TRBV12-5 and J is TRBJ2-7, with D tentatively TRBD1 (6 bases). Between the trimmed V and J ends, which lost 4 bases and 3 bases, there was a span of 16 bases. Germline CDR1 reads LGHNT; CDR2 reads FRNRAP. The CDR3 has 15 amino acids. Full variable domain (missing parts from reference TRBV12-5 and TRBJ2-7): DARVTQTPRHKVTEMGQEVTMRCQPILGHNTVFWYRQTMMQGLELLAYFRNRAPLDDSGMPKDRFSAEMPDATLATLKIQPSEPRDSAVYFCASGSRRDTFYEQYFGPGTRLTVT.

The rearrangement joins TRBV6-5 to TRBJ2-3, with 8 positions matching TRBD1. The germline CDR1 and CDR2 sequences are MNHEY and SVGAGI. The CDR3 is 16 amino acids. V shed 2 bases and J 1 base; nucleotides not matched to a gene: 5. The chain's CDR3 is CASSYTRTGRTDTQYF. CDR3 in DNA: TGTGCCAGCAGTTACACTAGGACAGGGCGCACAGATACGCAGTATTTT.

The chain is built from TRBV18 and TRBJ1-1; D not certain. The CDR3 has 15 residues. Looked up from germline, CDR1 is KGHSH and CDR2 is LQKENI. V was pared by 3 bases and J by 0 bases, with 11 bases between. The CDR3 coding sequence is TGTGCCAGCTCACCCTCATTGGGAGTGAACACTGAAGCTTTCTTT. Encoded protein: CASSPSLGVNTEAFF.

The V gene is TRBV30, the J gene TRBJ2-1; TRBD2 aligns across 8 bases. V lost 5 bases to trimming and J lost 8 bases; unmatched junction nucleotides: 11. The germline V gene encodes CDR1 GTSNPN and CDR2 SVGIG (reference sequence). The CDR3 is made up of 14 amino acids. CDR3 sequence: CAWWSQRERDEQFF. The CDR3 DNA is TGTGCCTGGTGGTCCCAGCGGGAGAGAGATGAGCAGTTCTTC. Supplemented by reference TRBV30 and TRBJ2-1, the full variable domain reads SQTIHQWPATLVQPVGSPLSLECTVEGTSNPNLYWYRQAAGRGLQLLFYSVGIGQISSEVPQNLSASRPQDRQFILSSKKLLLSDSGFYLCAWWSQRERDEQFFGPGTRLTVL.

CDR3 loop: CAISEAAGENGYTF. The CDR3 DNA is TGTGCCATCAGTGAAGCGGCAGGGGAAAATGGCTACACCTTC. This chain uses TRBV10-3 with TRBJ1-2, with D tentatively TRBD1 (6 bases). CDR1 ENHRY and CDR2 SYGVKD come from the germline V gene. V dropped 3 bases and J dropped 6 bases, with 14 bases sitting between them. The CDR3 covers 14 residues.

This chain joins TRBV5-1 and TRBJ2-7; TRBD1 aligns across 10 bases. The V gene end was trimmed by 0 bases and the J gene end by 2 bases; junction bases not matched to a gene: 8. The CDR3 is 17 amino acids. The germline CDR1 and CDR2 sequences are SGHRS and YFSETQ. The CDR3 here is CASSLAGTGAITYEQYF. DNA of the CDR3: TGCGCCAGCAGCTTGGCAGGGACAGGGGCCATTACCTACGAGCAGTACTTC.

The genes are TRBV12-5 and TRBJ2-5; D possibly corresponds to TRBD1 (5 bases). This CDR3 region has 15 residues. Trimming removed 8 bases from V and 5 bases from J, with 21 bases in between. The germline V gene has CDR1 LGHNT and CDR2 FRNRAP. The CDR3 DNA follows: TGTGCTAGTAAGGCAGGGAAAGGGTTCGGGGAGACCCAGTACTTC. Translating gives CASKAGKGFGETQYF.

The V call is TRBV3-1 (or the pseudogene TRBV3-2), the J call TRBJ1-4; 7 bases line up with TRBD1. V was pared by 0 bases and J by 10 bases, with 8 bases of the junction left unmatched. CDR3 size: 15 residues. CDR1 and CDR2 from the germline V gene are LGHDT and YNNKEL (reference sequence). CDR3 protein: CASSQDLKSGGKLFF. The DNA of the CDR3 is TGTGCCAGCAGCCAAGATCTAAAGTCAGGGGGAAAACTGTTTTTT.

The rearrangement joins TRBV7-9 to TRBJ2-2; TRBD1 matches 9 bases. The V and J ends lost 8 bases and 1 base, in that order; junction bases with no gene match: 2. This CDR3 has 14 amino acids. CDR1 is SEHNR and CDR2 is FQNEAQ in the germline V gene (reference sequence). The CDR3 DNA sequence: TGTGCCAGCGGGGGACAGGGGAACACCGGGGAGCTGTTTTTT. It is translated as CASGGQGNTGELFF.

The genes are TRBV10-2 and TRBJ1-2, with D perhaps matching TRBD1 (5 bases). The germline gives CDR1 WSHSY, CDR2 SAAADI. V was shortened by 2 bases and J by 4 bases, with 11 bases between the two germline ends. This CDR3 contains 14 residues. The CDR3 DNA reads TGCGCCAGCAGTGAGGGGAGGGGCAGCTATGGCTACACCTTC. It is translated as CASSEGRGSYGYTF.

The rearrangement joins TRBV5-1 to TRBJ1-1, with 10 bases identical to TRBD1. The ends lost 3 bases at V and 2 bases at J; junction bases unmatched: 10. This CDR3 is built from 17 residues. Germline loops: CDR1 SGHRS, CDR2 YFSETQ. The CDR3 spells CASSWGGGDRGNTEAFF. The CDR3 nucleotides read TGCGCCAGCAGCTGGGGTGGGGGGGACAGGGGTAACACTGAAGCTTTCTTT.

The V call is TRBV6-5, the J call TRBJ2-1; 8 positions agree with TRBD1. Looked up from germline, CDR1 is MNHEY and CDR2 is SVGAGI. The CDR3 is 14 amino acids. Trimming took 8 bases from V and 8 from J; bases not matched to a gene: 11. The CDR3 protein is CASRSGQGMDEQFF. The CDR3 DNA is TGTGCCAGCCGTTCCGGACAGGGTATGGATGAGCAGTTCTTC.

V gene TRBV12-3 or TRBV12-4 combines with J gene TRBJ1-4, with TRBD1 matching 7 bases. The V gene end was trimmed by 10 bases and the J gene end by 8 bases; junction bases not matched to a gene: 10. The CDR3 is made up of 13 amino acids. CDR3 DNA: TGTGCCACCACGCGGGACAGAGAAGAAAAACTGTTTTTT. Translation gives CATTRDREEKLFF.

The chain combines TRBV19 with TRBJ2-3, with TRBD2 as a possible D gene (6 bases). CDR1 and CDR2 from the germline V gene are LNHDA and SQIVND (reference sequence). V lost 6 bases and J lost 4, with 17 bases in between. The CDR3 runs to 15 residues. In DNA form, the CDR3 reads TGTGCCAGTAGCAATGAGGACGGGAGTGCAGATACGCAGTATTTT. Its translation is CASSNEDGSADTQYF. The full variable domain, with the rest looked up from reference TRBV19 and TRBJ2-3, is DGGITQSPKYLFRKEGQNVTLSCEQNLNHDAMYWYRQDPGQGLRLIYYSQIVNDFQKGDIAEGYSVSREKKESFPLTVTSAQKNPTAFYLCASSNEDGSADTQYFGPGTRLTVL.

CDR3 protein: CASSERGLGWGTGELFF. The CDR3 DNA reads TGCGCCAGCAGTGAGAGAGGACTAGGTTGGGGCACCGGGGAGCTGTTTTTT. The chain links TRBV10-1 to TRBJ2-2; 7 positions match TRBD2. Germline loops: CDR1 WNHNN, CDR2 SYGVQD (reference sequence). This CDR3 has 17 residues. The junction had 10 bases not matched to a gene; V was cut back by 2 bases and J by 4 bases.

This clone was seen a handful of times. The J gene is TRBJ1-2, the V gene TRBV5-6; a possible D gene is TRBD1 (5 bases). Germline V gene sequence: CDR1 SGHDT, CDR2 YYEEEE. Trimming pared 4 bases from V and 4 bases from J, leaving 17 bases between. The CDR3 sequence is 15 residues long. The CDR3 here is CASSPRDSPSYGYTF. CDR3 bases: TGTGCCAGCAGCCCTCGGGACTCTCCTAGCTATGGCTACACCTTC.

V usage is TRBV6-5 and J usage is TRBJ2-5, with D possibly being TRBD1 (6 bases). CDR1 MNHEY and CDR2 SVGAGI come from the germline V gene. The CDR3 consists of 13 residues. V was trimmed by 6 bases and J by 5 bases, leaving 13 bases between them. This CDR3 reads CASRTTGRETQYF. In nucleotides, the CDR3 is TGTGCCAGCAGGACGACAGGTCGGGAGACCCAGTACTTC.

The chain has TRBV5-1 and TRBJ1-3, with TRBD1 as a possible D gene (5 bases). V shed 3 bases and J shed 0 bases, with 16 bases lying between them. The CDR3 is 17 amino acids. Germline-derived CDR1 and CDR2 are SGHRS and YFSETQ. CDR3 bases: TGCGCCAGCAGCTCCTCTCCGGGGGGGTACTCTGGAAACACCATATATTTT. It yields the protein CASSSSPGGYSGNTIYF. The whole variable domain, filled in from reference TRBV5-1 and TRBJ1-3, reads KAGVTQTPRYLIKTRGQQVTLSCSPISGHRSVSWYQQTPGQGLQFLFEYFSETQRNKGNFPGRFSGRQFSNSRSEMNVSTLELGDSALYLCASSSSPGGYSGNTIYFGEGSWLTVV.

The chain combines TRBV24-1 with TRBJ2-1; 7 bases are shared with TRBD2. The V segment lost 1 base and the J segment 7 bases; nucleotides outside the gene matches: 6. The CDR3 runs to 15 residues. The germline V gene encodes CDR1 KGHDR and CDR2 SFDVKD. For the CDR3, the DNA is TGTGCCACCAGTGATTTTTGGAGGGGAGGGAATGAGCAGTTCTTC. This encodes CATSDFWRGGNEQFF.

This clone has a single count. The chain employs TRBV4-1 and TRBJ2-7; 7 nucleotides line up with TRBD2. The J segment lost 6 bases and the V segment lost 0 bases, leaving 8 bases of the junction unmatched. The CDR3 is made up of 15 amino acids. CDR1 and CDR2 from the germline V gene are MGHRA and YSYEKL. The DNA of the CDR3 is TGCGCCAGCAGCCAAGATACGGGGGGTTTACCCGAGCAGTACTTC. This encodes CASSQDTGGLPEQYF.